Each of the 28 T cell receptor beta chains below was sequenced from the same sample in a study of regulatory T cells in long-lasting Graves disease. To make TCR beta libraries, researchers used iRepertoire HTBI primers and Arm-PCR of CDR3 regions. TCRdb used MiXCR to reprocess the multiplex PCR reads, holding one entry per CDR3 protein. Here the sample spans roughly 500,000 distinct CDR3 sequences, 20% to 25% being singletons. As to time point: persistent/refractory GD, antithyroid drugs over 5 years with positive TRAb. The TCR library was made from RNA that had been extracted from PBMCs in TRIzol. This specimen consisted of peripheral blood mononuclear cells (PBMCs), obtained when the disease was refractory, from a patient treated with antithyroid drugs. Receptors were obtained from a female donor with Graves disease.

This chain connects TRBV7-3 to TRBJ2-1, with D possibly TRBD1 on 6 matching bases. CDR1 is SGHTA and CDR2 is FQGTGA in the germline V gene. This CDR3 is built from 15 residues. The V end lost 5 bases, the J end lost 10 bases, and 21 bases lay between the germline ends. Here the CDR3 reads CASSETGTRLVEQFF. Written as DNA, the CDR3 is TGTGCCAGCAGCGAAACCGGGACACGTCTCGTAGAGCAGTTCTTC.

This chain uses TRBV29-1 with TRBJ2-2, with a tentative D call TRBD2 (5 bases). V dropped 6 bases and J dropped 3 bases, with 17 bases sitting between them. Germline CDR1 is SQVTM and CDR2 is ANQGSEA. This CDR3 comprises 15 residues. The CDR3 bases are TGCAGCGTCGCATGGGCTAGCCTATACACCGGGGAGCTGTTTTTT. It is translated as CSVAWASLYTGELFF.

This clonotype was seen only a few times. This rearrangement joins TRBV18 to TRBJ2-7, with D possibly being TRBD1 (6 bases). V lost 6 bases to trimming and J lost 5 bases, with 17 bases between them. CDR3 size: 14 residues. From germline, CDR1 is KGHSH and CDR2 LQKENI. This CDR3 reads CASSQDSEGNEQYF. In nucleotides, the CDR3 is TGTGCCAGCTCCCAGGACAGCGAGGGAAACGAGCAGTACTTC.

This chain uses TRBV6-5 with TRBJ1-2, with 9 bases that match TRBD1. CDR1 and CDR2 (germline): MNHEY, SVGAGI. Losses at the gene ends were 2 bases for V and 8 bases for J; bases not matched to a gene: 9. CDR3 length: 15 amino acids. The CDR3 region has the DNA TGTGCCAGCAGTTACCCGGAACAGGGGGCGCGAGGCTACACCTTC. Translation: CASSYPEQGARGYTF.

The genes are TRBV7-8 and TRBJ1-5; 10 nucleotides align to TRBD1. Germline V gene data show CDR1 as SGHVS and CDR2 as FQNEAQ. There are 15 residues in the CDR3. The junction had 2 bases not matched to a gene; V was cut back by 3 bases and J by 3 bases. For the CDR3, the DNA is TGTGCCAGCAGCTTGGACAGGGGGGTCAATCAGCCCCAGCATTTT. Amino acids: CASSLDRGVNQPQHF.

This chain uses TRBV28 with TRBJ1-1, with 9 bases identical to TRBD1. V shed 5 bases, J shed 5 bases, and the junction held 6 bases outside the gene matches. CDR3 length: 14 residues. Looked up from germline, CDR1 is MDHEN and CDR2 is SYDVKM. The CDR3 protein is CASSKQGARTEAFF. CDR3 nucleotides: TGTGCCAGCAGTAAACAGGGGGCGAGGACTGAAGCTTTCTTT.

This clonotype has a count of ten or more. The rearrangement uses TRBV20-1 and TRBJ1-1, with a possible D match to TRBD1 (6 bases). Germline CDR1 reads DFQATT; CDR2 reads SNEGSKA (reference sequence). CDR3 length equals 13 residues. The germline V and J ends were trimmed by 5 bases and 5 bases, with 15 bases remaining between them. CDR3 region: CSAPDRRNTEAFF. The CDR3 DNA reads TGCAGTGCTCCCGACAGGCGTAATACTGAAGCTTTCTTT.

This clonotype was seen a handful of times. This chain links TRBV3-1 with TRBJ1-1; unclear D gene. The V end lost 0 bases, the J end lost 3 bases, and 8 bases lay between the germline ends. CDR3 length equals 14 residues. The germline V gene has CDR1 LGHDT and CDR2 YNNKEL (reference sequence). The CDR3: CASSQESGYTEAFF. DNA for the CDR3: TGTGCCAGCAGCCAAGAATCAGGATACACTGAAGCTTTCTTT.

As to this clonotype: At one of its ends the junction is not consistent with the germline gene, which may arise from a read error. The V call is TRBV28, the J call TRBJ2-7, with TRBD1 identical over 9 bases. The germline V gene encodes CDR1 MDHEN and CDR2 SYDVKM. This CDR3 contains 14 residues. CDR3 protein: CASQSTGTGTGGSF. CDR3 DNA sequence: TGTGCCAGCCAGTCGACCGGGACAGGGACCGGGGGGTCCTTC.

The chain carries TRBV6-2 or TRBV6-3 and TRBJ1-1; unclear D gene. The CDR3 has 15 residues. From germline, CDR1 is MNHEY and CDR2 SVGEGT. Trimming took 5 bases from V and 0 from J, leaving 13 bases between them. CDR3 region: CASSPLGDMNTEAFF. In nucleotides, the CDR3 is TGTGCCAGCAGTCCCCTTGGGGATATGAACACTGAAGCTTTCTTT.

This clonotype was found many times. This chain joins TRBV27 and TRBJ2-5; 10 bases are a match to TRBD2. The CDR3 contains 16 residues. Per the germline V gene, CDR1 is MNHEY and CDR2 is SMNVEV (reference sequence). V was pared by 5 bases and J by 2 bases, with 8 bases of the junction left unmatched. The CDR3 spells CASSPTSGISQETQYF. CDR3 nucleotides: TGTGCCAGCAGTCCCACTAGCGGGATATCACAAGAGACCCAGTACTTC.

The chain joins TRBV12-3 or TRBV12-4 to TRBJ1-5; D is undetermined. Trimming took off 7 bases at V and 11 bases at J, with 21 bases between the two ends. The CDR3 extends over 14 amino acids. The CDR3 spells CASTSDARDRAQHF. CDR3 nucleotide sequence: TGTGCCAGCACCTCCGACGCCCGTGATAGAGCCCAGCATTTT.

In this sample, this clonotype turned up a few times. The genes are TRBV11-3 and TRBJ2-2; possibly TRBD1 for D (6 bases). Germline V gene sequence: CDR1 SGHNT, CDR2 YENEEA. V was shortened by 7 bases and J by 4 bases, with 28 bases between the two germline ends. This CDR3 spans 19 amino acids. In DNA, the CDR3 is TGTGCCAGCACCGATAACCTCCCGCCTCACAGGGTCGCCACCGGGGAGCTGTTTTTT. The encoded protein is CASTDNLPPHRVATGELFF. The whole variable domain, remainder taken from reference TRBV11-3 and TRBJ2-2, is EAGVVQSPRYKIIEKKQPVAFWCNPISGHNTLYWYLQNLGQGPELLIRYENEEAVDDSQLPKDRFSAERLKGVDSTLKIQPAELGDSAVYLCASTDNLPPHRVATGELFFGEGSRLTVL.

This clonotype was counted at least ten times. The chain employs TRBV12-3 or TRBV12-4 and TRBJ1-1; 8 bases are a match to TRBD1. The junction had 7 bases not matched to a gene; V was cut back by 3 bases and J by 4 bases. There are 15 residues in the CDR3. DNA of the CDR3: TGTGCCAGCAGTTTTGAAACAGGGGGTTTCACTGAAGCTTTCTTT. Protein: CASSFETGGFTEAFF.

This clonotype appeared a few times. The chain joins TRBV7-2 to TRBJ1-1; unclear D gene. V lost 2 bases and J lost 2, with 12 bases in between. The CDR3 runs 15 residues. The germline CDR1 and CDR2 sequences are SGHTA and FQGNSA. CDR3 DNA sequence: TGTGCCAGCAGCTTACTCTCCTCAGTAAACACTGAAGCTTTCTTT. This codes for CASSLLSSVNTEAFF.

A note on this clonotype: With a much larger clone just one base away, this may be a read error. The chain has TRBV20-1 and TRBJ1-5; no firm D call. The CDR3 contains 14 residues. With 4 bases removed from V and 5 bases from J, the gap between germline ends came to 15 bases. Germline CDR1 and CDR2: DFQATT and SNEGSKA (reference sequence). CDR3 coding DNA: TGCAGTGCTATAGGTGTTTTCGGCGATCAGCCCCAGCATTTT. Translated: CSAIGVFGDQPQHF.

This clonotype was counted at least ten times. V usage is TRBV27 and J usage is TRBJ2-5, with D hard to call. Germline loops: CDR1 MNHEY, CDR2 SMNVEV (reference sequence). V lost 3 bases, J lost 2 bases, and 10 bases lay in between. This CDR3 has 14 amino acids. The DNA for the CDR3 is TGTGCCAGCAGTTTTGTGGACGGGCAAGAGACCCAGTACTTC. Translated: CASSFVDGQETQYF.

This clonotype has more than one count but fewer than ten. CDR3 residues: CAISDTQGEFTDTQYF. The CDR3 DNA reads as TGTGCCATCAGTGATACGCAGGGGGAGTTCACAGATACGCAGTATTTT. The chain has TRBV10-3 and TRBJ2-3; 7 bases are shared with TRBD1. The germline V gene encodes CDR1 ENHRY and CDR2 SYGVKD. With V trimmed by 3 bases and J by 2 bases, 8 bases remained unmatched. The CDR3 covers 16 residues.

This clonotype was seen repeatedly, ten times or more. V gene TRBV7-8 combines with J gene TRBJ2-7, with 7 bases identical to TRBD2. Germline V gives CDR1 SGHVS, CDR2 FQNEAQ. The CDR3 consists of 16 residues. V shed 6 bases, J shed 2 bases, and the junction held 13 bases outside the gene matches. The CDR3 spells CASRKGSSGRTYEQYF. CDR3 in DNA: TGTGCCAGCAGAAAAGGGTCTAGCGGAAGAACCTACGAGCAGTACTTC.

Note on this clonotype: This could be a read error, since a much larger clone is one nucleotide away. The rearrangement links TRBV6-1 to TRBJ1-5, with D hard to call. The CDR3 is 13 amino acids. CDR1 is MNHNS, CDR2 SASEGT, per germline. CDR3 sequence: CASSAGSNRPQHF. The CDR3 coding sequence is TGTGCCAGCAGTGCCGGCTCCAATCGGCCCCAGCATTTT.

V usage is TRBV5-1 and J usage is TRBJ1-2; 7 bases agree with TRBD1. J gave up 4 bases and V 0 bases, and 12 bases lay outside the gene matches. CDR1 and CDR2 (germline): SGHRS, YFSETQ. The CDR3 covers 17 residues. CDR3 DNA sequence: TGCGCCAGCAGCTTGGCTCTTAATCCGGGACAGATCTATGGCTACACCTTC. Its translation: CASSLALNPGQIYGYTF.

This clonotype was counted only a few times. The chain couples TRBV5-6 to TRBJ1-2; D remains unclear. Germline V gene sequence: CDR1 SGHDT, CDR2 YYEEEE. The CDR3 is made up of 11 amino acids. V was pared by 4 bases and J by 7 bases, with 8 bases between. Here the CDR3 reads CASSLGLGYTF. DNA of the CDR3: TGTGCCAGCAGCCTCGGACTTGGCTACACCTTC.

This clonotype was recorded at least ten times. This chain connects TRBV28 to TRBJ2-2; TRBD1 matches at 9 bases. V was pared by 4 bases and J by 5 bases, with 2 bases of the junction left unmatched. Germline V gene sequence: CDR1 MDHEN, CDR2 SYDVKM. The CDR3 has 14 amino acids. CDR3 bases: TGTGCCAGCAGTTCCGGGACAGGGACCGGGGAGCTGTTTTTT. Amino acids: CASSSGTGTGELFF.

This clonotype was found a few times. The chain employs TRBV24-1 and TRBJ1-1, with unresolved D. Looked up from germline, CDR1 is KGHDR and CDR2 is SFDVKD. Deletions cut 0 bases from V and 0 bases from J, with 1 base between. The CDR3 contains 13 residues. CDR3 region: CATSDLLNTEAFF. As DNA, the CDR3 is TGTGCCACCAGTGATTTGTTGAACACTGAAGCTTTCTTT.

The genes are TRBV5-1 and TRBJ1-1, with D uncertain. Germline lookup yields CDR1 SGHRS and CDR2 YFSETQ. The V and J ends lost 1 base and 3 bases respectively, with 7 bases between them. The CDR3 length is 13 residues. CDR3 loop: CASSLSPDTEAFF. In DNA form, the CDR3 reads TGCGCCAGCAGCTTGTCCCCCGACACTGAAGCTTTCTTT.

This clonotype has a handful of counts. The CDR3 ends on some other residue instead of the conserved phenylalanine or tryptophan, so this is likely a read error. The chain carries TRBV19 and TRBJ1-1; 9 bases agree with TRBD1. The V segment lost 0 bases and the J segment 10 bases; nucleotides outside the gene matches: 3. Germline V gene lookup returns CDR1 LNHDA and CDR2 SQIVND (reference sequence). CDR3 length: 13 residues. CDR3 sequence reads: CASSIDEDRGAFL. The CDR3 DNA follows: TGTGCCAGTAGTATAGATGAGGACAGGGGAGCTTTCCTT.

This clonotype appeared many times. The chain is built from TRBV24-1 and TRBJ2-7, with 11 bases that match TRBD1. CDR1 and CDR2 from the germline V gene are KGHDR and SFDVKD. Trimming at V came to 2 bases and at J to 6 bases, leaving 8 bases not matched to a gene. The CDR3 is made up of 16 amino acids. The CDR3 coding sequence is TGTGCCACCAGTGATTCAAGAAAGGGGACAGGGGGCGAGCAGTACTTC. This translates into CATSDSRKGTGGEQYF.

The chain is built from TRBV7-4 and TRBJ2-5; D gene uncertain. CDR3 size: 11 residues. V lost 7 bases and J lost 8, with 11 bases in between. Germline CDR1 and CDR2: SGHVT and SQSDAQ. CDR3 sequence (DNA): TGTGCCAGCACCGTAAGAGTAACCCAGTACTTC. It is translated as CASTVRVTQYF.